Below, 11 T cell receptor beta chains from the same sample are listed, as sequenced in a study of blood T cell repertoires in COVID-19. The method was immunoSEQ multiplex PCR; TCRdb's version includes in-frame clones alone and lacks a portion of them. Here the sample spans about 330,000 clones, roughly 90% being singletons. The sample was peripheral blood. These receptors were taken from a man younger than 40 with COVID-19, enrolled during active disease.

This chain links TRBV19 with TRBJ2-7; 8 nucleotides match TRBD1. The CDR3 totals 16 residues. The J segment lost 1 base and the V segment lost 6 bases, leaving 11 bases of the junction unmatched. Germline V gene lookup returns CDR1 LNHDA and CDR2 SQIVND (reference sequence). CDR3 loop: CASSSVKDRASYEQYF. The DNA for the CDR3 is TGTGCCAGTAGCTCAGTCAAGGACAGGGCGTCCTACGAGCAGTACTTC.

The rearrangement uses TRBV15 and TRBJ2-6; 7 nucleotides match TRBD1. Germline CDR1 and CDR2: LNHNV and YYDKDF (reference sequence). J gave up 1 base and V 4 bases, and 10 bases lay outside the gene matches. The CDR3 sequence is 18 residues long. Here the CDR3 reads CATSTGQAVLSGANVLTF. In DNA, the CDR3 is TGTGCCACCAGCACAGGACAGGCGGTTCTTTCTGGGGCCAACGTCCTGACTTTC.

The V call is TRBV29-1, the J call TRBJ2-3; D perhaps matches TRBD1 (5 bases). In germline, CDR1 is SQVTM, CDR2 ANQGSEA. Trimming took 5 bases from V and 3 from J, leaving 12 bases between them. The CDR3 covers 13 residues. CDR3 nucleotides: TGCAGCGTTCGCGACAGCAAGACAGATACGCAGTATTTT. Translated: CSVRDSKTDTQYF.

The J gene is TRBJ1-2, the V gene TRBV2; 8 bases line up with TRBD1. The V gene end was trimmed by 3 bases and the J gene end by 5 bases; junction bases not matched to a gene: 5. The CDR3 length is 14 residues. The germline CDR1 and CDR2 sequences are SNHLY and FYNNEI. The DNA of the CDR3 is TGTGCCAGCAGTGATCTTAGACAGGGGTATGGCTACACCTTC. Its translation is CASSDLRQGYGYTF.

The CDR3 DNA reads TGTGCCAGTAGTCCGGGAGCGGATTACAATGAGCAGTTCTTC. It codes for CASSPGADYNEQFF. The chain combines TRBV19 with TRBJ2-1; D might be TRBD2 (6 bases). The CDR3 is 14 amino acids. With 5 bases removed from V and 4 bases from J, the gap between germline ends came to 12 bases. Germline-derived CDR1 and CDR2 are LNHDA and SQIVND (reference sequence).

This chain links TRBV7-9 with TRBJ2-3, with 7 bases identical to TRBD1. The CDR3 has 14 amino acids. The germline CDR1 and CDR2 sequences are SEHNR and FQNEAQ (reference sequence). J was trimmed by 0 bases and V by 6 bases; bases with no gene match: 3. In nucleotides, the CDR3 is TGTGCCAGCAGAGGGGGCCTAAGCACAGATACGCAGTATTTT. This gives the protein CASRGGLSTDTQYF.

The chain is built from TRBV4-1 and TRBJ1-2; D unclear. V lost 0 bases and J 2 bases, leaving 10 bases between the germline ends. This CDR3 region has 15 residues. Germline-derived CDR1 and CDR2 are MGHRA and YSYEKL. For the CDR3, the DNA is TGCGCCAGCAGCCAAGAAGCGGCAGACAACTATGGCTACACCTTC. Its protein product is CASSQEAADNYGYTF.

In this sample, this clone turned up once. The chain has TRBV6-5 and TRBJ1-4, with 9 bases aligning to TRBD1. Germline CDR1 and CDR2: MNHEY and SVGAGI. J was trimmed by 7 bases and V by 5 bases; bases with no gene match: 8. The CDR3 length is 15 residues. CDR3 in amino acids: CASSRDRAQGEKLFF. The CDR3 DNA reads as TGTGCCAGCAGTAGGGACAGGGCCCAGGGTGAAAAACTGTTTTTT.

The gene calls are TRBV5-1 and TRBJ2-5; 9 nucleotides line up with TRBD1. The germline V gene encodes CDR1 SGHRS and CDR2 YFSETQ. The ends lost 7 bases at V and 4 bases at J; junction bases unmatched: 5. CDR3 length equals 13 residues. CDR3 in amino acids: CASQGQGRETQYF. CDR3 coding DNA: TGCGCCAGCCAGGGACAGGGACGAGAGACCCAGTACTTC.

The CDR3 DNA sequence: TGTGCCAGCAGCGTTACCGGGACTAGCAGCTCCAATGAGCAGTTCTTC. This codes for CASSVTGTSSSNEQFF. The chain employs TRBV7-8 and TRBJ2-1; 9 bases are a match to TRBD2. V was clipped by 5 bases and J by 6 bases; unmatched bases: 11. There are 16 residues in the CDR3. The germline CDR1 and CDR2 sequences are SGHVS and FQNEAQ.

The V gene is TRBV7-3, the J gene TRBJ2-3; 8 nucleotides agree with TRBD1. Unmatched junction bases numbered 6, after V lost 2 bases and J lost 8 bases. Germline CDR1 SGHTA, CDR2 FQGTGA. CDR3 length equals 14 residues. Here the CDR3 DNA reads TGTGCCAGCAGCTTAGTCGGGACAGGAGGTACGCAGTATTTT. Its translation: CASSLVGTGGTQYF.